This record looks at one T cell receptor (beta chain) sequence and its context. There are 15 residues in the CDR3. Per the germline V gene, CDR1 is LGHNA and CDR2 is YNFKEQ. J lost 8 bases, V lost 5 bases, and 12 bases had no gene match. This specimen belongs to a study of blood T cell repertoires in COVID-19. Turning to the study itself: Nucleic acid was either cDNA or gDNA, and it came from T cells, B-cell-depleted T cells, or PBMCs.

Sequencing was performed with immunoSEQ multiplex PCR; in TCRdb, only in-frame clones are kept and a portion is missing. The repertoire includes about 62,000 clones, roughly four fifths of them detected once, and roughly 6.7% sits in the top ten. The V gene is TRBV4-2, the J gene TRBJ2-1; 7 bases line up with TRBD2. The sequenced sample was peripheral blood. The clonotype comes from a woman aged 45-60 years with active or convalescent COVID-19. The CDR3 protein is CASSSGEGFSYEQFF. The CDR3 DNA is TGTGCCAGCAGCTCTGGGGAGGGGTTTTCCTATGAGCAGTTCTTC.